Here is one T cell receptor (beta chain) with its context. Germline CDR1 and CDR2: LGHNA and YNFKEQ. CDR3 length: 14 residues. J lost 4 bases, V lost 4 bases, and 6 bases had no gene match. This sample is drawn from a study of T cell changes during pregnancy in multiple sclerosis. Sequenced by immunoSEQ multiplex PCR; TCRdb stores in-frame clones only, minus some. Of about 44,000 clones in the sample, roughly 92% were seen once. The input for sequencing was CD4+ T cells from peripheral blood mononuclear cells, taken in the first trimester of pregnancy. The receptor's source is a female donor with multiple sclerosis, enrolled in a pregnancy study. This chain connects TRBV4-2 to TRBJ1-1; 7 bases agree with TRBD1. The CDR3 loop is CASSLYAGGTEAFF. The CDR3 DNA is TGTGCCAGCAGCCTATATGCAGGGGGCACTGAAGCTTTCTTT.